The following is a TCR beta chain sequence with its context. The antigen is undetermined. The sample originates from a study of cytomegalovirus exposure and HLA in healthy donors. Findings and caveats of the study: Later findings reportedly placed an Asian-associated ancestry cluster below the approximately 670-donor mean for N-insertions. The study designated 150 or so TCR beta chains cytomegalovirus-associated.

Trimming cost V 7 bases and J 2 bases, with 12 bases left between them. The CDR3 totals 14 residues. CDR1 is LNHDA and CDR2 is SQIVND in the germline V gene (reference sequence). Primers for the PCR totalled 60 Vbeta and 13 Jbeta. Data came from immunoSEQ multiplex PCR; TCRdb stores just in-frame clones and leaves some out. The data contain just over 150,000 clones, around 80% of them singletons. The sequence derives from a male donor in good health and CMV-seropositive. V gene TRBV19 combines with J gene TRBJ1-5; D is ambiguous. Sequencing input: PBMCs. CDR3 DNA: TGTGCCAGTACCTTTGGGCAGGGCAATCAGCCCCAGCATTTT. Its protein is CASTFGQGNQPQHF.